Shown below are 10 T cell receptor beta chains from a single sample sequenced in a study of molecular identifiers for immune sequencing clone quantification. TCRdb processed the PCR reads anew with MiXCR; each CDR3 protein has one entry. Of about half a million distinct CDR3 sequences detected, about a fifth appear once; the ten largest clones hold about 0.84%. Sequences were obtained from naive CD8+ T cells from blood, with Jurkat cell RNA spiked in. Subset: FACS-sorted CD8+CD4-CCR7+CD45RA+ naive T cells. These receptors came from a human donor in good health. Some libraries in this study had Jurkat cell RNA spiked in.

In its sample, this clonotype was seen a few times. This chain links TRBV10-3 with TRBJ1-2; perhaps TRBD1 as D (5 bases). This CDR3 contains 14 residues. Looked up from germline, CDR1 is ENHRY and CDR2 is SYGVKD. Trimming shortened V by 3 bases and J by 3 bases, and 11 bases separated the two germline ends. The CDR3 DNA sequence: TGTGCCATCAGTGATGGTGGGGGTTACTATGGCTACACCTTC. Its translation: CAISDGGGYYGYTF.

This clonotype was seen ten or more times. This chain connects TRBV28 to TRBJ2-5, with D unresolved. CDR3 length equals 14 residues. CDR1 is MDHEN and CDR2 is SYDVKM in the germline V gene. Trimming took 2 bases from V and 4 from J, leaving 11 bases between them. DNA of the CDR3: TGTGCCAGCAGTTTAAGGGCGCTGGGAGAGACCCAGTACTTC. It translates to CASSLRALGETQYF.

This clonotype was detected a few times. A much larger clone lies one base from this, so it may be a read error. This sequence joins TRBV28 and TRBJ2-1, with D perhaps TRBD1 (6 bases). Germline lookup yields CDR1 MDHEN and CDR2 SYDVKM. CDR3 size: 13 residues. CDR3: CASRDSSYNGQFF. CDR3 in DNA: TGTGCCAGCAGGGACAGCTCCTACAATGGGCAGTTCTTC.

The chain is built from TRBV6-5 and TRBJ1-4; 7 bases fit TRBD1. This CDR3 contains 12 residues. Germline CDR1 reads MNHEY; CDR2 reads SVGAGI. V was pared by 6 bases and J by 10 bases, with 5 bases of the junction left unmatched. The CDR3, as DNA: TGTGCCAGCAGACCTCGGACAGGAAAACTGTTTTTT. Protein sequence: CASRPRTGKLFF.

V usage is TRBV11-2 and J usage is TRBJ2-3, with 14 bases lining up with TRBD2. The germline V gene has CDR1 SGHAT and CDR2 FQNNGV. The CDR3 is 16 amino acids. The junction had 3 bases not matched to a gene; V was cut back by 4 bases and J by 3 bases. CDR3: CASSSRTSGGTDTQYF. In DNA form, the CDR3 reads TGTGCCAGCAGCTCAAGGACTAGCGGGGGGACAGATACGCAGTATTTT.

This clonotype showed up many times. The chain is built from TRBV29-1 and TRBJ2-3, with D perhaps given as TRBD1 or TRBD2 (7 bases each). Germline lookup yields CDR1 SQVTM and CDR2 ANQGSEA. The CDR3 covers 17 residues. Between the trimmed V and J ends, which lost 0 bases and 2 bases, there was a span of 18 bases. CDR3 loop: CSVEDLKTGRATDTQYF. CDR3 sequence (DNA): TGCAGCGTTGAAGATCTTAAGACAGGGAGGGCCACAGATACGCAGTATTTT.

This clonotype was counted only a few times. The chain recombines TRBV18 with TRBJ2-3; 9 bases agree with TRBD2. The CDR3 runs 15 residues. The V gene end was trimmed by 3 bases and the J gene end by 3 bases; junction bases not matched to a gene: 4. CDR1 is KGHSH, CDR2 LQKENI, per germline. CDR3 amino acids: CASSPERGATDTQYF. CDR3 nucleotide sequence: TGTGCCAGCTCACCCGAGCGGGGGGCGACAGATACGCAGTATTTT. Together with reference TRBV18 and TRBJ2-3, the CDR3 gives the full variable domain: NAGVMQNPRHLVRRRGQEARLRCSPMKGHSHVYWYRQLPEEGLKFMVYLQKENIIDESGMPKERFSAEFPKEGPSILRIQQVVRGDSAAYFCASSPERGATDTQYFGPGTRLTVL.

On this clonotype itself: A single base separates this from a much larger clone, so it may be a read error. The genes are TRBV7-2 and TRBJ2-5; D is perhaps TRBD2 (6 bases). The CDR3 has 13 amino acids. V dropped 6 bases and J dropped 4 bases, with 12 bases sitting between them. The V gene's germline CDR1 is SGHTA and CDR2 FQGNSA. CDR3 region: CASRKGLRETQYF. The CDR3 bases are TGTGCCAGCAGGAAGGGACTGCGAGAGACCCAGTACTTC.

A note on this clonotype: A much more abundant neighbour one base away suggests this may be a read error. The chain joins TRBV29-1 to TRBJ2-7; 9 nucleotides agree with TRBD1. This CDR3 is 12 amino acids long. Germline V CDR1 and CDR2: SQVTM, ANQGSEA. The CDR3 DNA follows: TGCGGCGTGCCGGGACAGGGCTACGAGCAGTACTTC. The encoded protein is CGVPGQGYEQYF.

CDR3 sequence reads: CASSIRTGLDTQYF. DNA for the CDR3: TGTGCCAGCAGTATACGGACAGGGTTGGATACGCAGTATTTT. The chain couples TRBV12-3 or TRBV12-4 to TRBJ2-3; TRBD1 matches 8 bases. With 5 bases clipped from V and 6 bases from J, the junction kept 7 bases outside the gene matches. This CDR3 region has 14 residues.